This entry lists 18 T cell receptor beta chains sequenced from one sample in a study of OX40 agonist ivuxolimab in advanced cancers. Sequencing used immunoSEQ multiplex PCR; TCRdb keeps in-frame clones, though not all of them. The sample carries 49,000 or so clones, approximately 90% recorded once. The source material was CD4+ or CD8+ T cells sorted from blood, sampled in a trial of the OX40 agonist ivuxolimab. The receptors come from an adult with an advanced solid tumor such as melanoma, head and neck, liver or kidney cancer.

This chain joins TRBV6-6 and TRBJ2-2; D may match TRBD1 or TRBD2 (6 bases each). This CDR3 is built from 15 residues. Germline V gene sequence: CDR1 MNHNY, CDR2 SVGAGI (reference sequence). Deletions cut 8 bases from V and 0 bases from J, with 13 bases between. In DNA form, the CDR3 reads TGTGCCAGCGCCGGGGGCAGTACGAACACCGGGGAGCTGTTTTTT. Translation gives CASAGGSTNTGELFF.

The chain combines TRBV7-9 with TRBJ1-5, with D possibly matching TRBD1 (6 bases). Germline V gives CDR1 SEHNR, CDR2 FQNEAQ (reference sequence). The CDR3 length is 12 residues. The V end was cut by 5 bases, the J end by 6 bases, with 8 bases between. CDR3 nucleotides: TGTGCCAGCAGCCAAGGGGGTCAGCCCCAGCATTTT. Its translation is CASSQGGQPQHF.

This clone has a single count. In DNA, the CDR3 is TGTGCCACCTCCACGGGGGACTCCTACGAGCAGTACTTC. Translated: CATSTGDSYEQYF. This chain joins TRBV6-6 and TRBJ2-7; TRBD2 might be the D (6 bases). V shed 10 bases and J shed 0 bases, with 13 bases lying between them. The CDR3 loop spans 13 amino acids. CDR1 is MNHNY and CDR2 is SVGAGI in the germline V gene (reference sequence).

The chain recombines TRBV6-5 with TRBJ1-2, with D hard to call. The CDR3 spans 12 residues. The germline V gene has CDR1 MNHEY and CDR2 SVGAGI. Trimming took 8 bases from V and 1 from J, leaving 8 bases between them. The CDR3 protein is CASGTLNYGYTF. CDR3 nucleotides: TGTGCCAGCGGAACTCTTAACTATGGCTACACCTTC.

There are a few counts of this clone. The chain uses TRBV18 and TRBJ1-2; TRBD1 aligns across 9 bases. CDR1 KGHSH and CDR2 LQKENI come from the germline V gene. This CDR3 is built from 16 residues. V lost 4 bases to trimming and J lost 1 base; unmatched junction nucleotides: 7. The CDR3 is CASSREGQGHNYGYTF. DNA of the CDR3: TGTGCCAGCTCACGAGAGGGACAGGGACATAACTATGGCTACACCTTC.

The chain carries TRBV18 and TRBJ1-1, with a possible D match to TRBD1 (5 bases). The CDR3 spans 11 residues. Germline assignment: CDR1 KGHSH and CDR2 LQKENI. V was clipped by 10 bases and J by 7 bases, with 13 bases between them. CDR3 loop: CATLGGGEAFF. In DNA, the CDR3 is TGTGCCACCCTTGGGGGGGGTGAAGCTTTCTTT.

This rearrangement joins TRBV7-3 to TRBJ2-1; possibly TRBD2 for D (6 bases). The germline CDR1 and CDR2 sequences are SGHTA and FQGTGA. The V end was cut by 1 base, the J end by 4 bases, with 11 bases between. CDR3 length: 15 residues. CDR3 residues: CASSLSLASYNEQFF. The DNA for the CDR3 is TGTGCCAGCAGCTTAAGTCTAGCGTCATACAATGAGCAGTTCTTC.

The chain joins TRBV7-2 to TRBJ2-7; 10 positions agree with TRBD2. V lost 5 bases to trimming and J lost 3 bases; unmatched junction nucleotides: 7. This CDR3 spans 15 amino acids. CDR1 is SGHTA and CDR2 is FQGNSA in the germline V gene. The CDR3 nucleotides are TGTGCCAGCAGCCCAAGGACTAGCGGAAGCTACGAGCAGTACTTC. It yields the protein CASSPRTSGSYEQYF.

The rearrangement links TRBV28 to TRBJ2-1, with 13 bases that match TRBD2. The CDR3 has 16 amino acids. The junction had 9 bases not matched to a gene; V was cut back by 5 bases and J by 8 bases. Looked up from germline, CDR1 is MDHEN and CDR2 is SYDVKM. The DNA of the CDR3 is TGTGCCAGCAGTACAACCACTAGCGGGAGGGCCCATGAGCAGTTCTTC. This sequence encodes CASSTTTSGRAHEQFF.

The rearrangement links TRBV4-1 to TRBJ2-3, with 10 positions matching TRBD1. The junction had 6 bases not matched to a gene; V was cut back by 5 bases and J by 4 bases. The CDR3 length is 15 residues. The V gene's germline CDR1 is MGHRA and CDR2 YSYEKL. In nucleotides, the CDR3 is TGCGCCAGCAGCGGACGACAGGGGGCCGCAGATACGCAGTATTTT. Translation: CASSGRQGAADTQYF.

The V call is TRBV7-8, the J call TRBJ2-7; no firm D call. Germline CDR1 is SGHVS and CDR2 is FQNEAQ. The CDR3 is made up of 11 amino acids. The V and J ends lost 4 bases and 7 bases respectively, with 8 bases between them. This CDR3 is CASSSLGEQYF. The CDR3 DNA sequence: TGTGCCAGCAGCTCCCTCGGGGAGCAGTACTTC. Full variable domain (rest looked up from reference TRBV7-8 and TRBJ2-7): GAGVSQSPRYKVAKRGQDVALRCDPISGHVSLFWYQQALGQGPEFLTYFQNEAQLDKSGLPSDRFFAERPEGSVSTLKIQRTQQEDSAVYLCASSSLGEQYFGPGTRLTVT.

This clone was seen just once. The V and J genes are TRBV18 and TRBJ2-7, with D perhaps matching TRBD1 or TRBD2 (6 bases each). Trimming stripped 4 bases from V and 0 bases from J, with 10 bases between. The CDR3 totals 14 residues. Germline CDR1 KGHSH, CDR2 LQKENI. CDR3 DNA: TGTGCCAGCTCACTGCGGGACATCTCCTACGAGCAGTACTTC. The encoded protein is CASSLRDISYEQYF.

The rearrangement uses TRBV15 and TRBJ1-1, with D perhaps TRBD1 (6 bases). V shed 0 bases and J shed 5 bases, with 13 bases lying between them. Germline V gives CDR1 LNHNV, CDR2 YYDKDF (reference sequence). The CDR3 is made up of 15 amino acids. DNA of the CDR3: TGTGCCACCAGCAGAGATTCCCAGGGGTGGACTGAAGCTTTCTTT. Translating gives CATSRDSQGWTEAFF.

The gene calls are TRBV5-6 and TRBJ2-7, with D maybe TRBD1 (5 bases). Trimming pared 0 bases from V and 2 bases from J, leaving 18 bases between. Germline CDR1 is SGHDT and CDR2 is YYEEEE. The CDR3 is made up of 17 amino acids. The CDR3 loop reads CASSLEVVAGLTYEQYF. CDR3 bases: TGTGCCAGCAGCTTGGAGGTGGTGGCAGGGCTAACCTACGAGCAGTACTTC. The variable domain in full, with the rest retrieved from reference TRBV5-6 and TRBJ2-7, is DAGVTQSPTHLIKTRGQQVTLRCSPKSGHDTVSWYQQALGQGPQFIFQYYEEEERQRGNFPDRFSGHQFPNYSSELNVNALLLGDSALYLCASSLEVVAGLTYEQYFGPGTRLTVT.

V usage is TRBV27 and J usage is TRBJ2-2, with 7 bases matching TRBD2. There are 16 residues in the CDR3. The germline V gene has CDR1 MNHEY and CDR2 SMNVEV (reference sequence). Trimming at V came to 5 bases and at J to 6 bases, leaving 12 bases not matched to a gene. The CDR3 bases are TGTGCCAGCAGTCAGAGGCCGGGAGGATTTTCCGGGGAGCTGTTTTTT. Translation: CASSQRPGGFSGELFF.

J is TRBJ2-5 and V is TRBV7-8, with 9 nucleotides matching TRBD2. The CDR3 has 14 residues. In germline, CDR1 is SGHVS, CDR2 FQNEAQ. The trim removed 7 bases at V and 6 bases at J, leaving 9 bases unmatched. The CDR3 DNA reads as TGTGCCAGCAATCTAGCGGGATCGTTTCAGACCCAGTACTTC. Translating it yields CASNLAGSFQTQYF.

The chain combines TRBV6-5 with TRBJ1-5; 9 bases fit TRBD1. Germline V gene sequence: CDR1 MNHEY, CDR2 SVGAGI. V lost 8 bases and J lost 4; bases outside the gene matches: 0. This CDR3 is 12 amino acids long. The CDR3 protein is CASGTGNQPQHF. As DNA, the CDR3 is TGTGCCAGCGGGACAGGGAATCAGCCCCAGCATTTT.

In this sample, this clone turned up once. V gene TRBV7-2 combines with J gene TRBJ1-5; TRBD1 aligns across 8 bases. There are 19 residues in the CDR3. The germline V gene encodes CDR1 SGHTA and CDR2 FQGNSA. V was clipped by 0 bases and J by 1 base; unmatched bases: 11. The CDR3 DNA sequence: TGTGCCAGCAGCTTAGCGGGCGCTCGGACAGGGTCGAGCAATCAGCCCCAGCATTTT. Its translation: CASSLAGARTGSSNQPQHF.